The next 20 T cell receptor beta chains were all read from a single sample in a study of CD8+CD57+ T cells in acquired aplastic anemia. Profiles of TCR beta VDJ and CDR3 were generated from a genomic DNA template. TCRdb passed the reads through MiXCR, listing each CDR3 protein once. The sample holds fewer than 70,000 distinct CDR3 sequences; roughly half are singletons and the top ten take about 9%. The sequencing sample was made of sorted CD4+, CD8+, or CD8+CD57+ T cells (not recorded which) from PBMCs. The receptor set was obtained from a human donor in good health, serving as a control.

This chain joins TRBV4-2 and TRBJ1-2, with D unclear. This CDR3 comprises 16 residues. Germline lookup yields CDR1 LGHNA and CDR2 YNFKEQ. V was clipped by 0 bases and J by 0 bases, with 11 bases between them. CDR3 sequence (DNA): TGTGCCAGCAGCCAAGATGCCGAGCCCTCTAACTATGGCTACACCTTC. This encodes CASSQDAEPSNYGYTF.

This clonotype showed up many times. The chain's CDR3 is CASPGPMNTEAFF. CDR3 nucleotide sequence: TGTGCCAGCCCTGGACCCATGAACACTGAAGCTTTCTTT. V and J are TRBV19 and TRBJ1-1; no definite D call. The V gene lost 9 bases and the J gene lost 0 bases, with 11 bases spanning the gap. Germline values: CDR1 LNHDA, CDR2 SQIVND (reference sequence). The CDR3 covers 13 residues. The variable domain in full, completed from reference TRBV19 and TRBJ1-1, reads DGGITQSPKYLFRKEGQNVTLSCEQNLNHDAMYWYRQDPGQGLRLIYYSQIVNDFQKGDIAEGYSVSREKKESFPLTVTSAQKNPTAFYLCASPGPMNTEAFFGQGTRLTVV.

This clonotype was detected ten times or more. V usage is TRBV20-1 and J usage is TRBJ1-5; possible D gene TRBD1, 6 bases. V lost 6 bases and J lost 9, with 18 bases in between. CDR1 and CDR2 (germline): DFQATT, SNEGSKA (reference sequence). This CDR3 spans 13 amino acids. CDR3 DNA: TGCAGTGCCCGCGAACAGGGCATGGGGCCCCAGCATTTT. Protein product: CSAREQGMGPQHF.

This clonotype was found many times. CDR3 protein: CASSASGSTDTQYF. Here the CDR3 DNA reads TGTGCCAGCAGTGCATCGGGGAGCACAGATACGCAGTATTTT. The V gene is TRBV6-4, the J gene TRBJ2-3; perhaps TRBD2 as D (5 bases). Germline V gives CDR1 MRHNA, CDR2 SNTAGT. CDR3 length: 14 amino acids. Trimming took off 4 bases at V and 0 bases at J, with 8 bases between the two ends.

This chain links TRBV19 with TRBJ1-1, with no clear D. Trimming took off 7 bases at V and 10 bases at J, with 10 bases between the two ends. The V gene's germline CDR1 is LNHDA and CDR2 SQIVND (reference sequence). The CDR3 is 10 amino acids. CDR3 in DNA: TGTGCCAGTAACCCTGGAGGAGCTTTCTTT. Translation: CASNPGGAFF. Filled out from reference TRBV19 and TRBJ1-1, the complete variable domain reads DGGITQSPKYLFRKEGQNVTLSCEQNLNHDAMYWYRQDPGQGLRLIYYSQIVNDFQKGDIAEGYSVSREKKESFPLTVTSAQKNPTAFYLCASNPGGAFFGQGTRLTVV.

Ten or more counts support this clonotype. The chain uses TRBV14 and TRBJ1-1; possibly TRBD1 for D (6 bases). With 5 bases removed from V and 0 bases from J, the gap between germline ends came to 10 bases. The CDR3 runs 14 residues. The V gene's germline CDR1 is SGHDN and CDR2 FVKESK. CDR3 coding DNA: TGTGCCAGCAGCACCCGACAGGTGAACACTGAAGCTTTCTTT. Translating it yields CASSTRQVNTEAFF.

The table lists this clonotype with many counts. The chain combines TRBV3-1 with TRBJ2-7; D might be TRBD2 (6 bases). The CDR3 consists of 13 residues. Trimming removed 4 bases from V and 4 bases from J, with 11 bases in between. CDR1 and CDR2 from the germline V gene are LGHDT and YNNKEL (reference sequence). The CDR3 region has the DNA TGTGCCAGCAGCCCGGGACTCCATTACGAGCAGTACTTC. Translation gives CASSPGLHYEQYF.

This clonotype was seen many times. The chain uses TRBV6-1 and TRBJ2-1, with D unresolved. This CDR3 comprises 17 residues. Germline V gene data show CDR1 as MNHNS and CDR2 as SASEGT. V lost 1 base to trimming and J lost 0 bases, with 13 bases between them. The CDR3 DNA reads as TGTGCCAGCAGTGAAGTTTCCACAGAGACCTCCTACAATGAGCAGTTCTTC. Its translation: CASSEVSTETSYNEQFF.

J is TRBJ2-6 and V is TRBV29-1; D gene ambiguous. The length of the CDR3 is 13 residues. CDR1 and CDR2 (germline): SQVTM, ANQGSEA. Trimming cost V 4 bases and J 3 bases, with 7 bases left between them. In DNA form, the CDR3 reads TGCAGCGTTGGTACGCTTGGGGCCAACGTCCTGACTTTC. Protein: CSVGTLGANVLTF.

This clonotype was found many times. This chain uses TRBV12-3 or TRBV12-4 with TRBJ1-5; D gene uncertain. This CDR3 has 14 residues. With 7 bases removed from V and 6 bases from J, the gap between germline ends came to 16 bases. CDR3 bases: TGTGCCAGCACCATGGACGGACGGGGTCAGCCCCAGCATTTT. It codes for CASTMDGRGQPQHF.

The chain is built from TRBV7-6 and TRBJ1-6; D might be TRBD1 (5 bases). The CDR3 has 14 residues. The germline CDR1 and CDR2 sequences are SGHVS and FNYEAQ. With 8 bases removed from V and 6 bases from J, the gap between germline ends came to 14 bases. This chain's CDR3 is CASVRGAGNSPLHF. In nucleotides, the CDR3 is TGTGCCAGCGTTCGGGGCGCGGGTAATTCACCCCTCCACTTT.

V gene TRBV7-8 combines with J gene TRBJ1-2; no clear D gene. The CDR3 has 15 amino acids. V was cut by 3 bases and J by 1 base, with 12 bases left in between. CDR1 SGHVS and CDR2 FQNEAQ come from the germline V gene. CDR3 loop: CASSLFSGVNYGYTF. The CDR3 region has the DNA TGTGCCAGCAGCTTGTTCTCCGGGGTTAACTATGGCTACACCTTC.

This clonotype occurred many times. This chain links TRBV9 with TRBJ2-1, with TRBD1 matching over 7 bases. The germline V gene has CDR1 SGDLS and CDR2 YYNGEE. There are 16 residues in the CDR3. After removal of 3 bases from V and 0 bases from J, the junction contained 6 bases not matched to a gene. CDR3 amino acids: CASSAPTGYSYNEQFF. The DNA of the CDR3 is TGTGCCAGCAGCGCACCGACAGGGTACTCCTACAATGAGCAGTTCTTC.

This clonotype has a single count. CDR3 nucleotide sequence: TGTGCCAGCATGGGCCGAGCTAACTATGGCTACACCTTC. Its translation: CASMGRANYGYTF. The chain is built from TRBV2 and TRBJ1-2, with D unclear. Trimming cost V 7 bases and J 0 bases, with 9 bases left between them. This CDR3 is 13 amino acids long. Germline V gene lookup returns CDR1 SNHLY and CDR2 FYNNEI.

CDR3 sequence: CASRDGGSNQPQHF. For the CDR3, the DNA is TGTGCCAGCAGGGACGGGGGGAGCAATCAGCCCCAGCATTTT. The rearrangement links TRBV6-2 or TRBV6-3 to TRBJ1-5, with D tentatively TRBD1 (5 bases). Germline values: CDR1 MNHEY, CDR2 SVGEGT. This CDR3 spans 14 amino acids. With 6 bases removed from V and 1 base from J, the gap between germline ends came to 10 bases.

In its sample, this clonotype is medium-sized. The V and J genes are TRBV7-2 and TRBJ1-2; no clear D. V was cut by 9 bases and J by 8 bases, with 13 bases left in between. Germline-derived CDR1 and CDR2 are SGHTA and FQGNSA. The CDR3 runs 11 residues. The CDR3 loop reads CARKGRKGYTF. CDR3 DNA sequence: TGTGCCAGGAAAGGGCGCAAAGGCTACACCTTC.

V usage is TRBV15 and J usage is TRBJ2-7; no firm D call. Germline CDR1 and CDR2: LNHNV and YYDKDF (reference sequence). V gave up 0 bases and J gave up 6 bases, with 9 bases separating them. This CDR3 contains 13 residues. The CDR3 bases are TGTGCCACCAGCAGAGATCAAACGGGCGAGCAGTACTTC. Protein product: CATSRDQTGEQYF. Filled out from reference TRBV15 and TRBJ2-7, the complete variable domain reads DAMVIQNPRYQVTQFGKPVTLSCSQTLNHNVMYWYQQKSSQAPKLLFHYYDKDFNNEADTPDNFQSRRPNTSFCFLDIRSPGLGDTAMYLCATSRDQTGEQYFGPGTRLTVT.

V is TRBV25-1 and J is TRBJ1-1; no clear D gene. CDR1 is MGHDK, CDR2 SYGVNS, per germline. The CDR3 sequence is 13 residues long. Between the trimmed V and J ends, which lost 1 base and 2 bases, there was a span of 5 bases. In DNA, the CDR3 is TGTGCCAGCAGTGAATGGGAAAACACTGAAGCTTTCTTT. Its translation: CASSEWENTEAFF.

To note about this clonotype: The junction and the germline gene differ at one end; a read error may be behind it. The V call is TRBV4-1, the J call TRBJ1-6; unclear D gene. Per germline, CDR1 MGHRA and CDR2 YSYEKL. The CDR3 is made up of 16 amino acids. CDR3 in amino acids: CASGQDHGLRNSPLHF. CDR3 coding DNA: TGCGCCAGCGGCCAAGATCATGGACTACGAAACTCACCCCTCCACTTT.

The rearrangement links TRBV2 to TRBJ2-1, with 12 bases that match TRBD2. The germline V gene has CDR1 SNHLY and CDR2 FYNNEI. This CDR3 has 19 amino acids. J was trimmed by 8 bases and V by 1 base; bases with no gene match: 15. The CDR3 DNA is TGTGCCAGCAGTGAAGGACTAGCGGGAGTGTGGGGGGTTAGGCATGAGCAGTTCTTC. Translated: CASSEGLAGVWGVRHEQFF.